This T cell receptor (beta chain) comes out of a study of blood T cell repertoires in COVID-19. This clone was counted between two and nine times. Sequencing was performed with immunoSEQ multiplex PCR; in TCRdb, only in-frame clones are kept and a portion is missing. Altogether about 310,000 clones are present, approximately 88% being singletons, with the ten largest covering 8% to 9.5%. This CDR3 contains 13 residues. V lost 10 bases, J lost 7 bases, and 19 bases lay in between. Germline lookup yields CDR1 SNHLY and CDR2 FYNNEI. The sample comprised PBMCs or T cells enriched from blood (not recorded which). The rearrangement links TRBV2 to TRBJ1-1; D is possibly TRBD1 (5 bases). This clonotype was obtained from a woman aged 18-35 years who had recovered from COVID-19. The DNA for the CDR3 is TGTGCCACCGCTTTAGGGCCGGGGGTTGAAGCTTTCTTT. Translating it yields CATALGPGVEAFF.